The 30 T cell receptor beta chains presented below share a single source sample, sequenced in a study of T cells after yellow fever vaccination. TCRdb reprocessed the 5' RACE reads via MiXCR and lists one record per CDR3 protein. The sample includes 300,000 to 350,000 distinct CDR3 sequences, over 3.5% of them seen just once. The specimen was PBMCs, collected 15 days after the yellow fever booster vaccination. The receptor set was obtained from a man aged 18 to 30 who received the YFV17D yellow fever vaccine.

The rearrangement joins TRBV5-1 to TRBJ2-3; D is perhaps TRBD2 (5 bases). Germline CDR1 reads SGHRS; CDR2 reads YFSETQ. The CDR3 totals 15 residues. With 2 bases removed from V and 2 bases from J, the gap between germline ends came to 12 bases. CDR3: CASSFMTEDTDTQYF. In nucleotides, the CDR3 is TGCGCCAGCAGCTTTATGACGGAGGACACAGATACGCAGTATTTT.

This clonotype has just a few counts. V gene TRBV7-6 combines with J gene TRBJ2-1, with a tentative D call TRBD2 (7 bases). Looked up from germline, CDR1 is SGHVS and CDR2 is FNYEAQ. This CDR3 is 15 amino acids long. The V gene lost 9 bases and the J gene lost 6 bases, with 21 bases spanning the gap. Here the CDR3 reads CASESWQGGGNEQFF. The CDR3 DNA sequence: TGTGCCAGTGAGTCCTGGCAGGGAGGGGGCAATGAGCAGTTCTTC.

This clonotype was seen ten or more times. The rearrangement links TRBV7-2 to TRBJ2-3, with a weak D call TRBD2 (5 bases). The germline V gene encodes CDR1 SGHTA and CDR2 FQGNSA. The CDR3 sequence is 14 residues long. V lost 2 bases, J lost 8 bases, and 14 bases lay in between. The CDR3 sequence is CASSLTGYRVTQYF. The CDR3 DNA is TGTGCCAGCAGCTTAACGGGGTATCGGGTTACGCAGTATTTT.

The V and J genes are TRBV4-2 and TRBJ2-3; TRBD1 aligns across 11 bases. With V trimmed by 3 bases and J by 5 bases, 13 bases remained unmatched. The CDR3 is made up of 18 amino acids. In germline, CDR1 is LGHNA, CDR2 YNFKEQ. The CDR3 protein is CASSHVQVGTGGGDTQYF. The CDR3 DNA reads TGTGCCAGCAGCCATGTACAAGTCGGGACAGGGGGAGGAGATACGCAGTATTTT.

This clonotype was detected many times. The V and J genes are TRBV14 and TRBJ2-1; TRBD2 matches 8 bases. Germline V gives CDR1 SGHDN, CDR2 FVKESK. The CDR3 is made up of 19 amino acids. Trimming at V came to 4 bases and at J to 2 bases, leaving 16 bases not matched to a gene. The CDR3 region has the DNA TGTGCCAGCAGCCGCCCGGAGGGTAGCGGGGTTTCGCCCTACAATGAGCAGTTCTTC. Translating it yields CASSRPEGSGVSPYNEQFF.

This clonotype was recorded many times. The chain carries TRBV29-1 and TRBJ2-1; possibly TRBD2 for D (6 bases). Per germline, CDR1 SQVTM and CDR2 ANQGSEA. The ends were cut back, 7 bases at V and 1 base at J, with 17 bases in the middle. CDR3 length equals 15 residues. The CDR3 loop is CSGVGGFDSYNEQFF. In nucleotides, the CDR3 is TGCAGCGGAGTCGGAGGGTTCGATTCCTACAATGAGCAGTTCTTC.

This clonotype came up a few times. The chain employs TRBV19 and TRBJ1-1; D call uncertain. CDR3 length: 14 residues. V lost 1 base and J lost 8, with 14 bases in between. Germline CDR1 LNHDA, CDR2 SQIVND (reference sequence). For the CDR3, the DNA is TGTGCCAGTAGTATAGTCAACGGACGGAAAGAAGCTTTCTTT. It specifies CASSIVNGRKEAFF. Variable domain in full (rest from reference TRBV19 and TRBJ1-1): DGGITQSPKYLFRKEGQNVTLSCEQNLNHDAMYWYRQDPGQGLRLIYYSQIVNDFQKGDIAEGYSVSREKKESFPLTVTSAQKNPTAFYLCASSIVNGRKEAFFGQGTRLTVV.

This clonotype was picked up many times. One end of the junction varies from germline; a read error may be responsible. The CDR3: CASRSPMGASGEETQHF. Here the CDR3 DNA reads TGTGCCAGCAGATCACCCATGGGGGCTAGCGGGGAAGAGACCCAGCACTTC. The chain employs TRBV28 and TRBJ2-5; 9 bases map to TRBD2. Germline V gene data show CDR1 as MDHEN and CDR2 as SYDVKM. This CDR3 comprises 17 residues. The complete variable domain, with remaining parts taken from reference TRBV28 and TRBJ2-5, reads DVKVTQSSRYLVKRTGEKVFLECVQDMDHENMFWYRQDPGLGLRLIYFSYDVKMKEKGDIPEGYSVSREKKERFSLILESASTNQTSMYLCASRSPMGASGEETQHFGPGTRLLVL.

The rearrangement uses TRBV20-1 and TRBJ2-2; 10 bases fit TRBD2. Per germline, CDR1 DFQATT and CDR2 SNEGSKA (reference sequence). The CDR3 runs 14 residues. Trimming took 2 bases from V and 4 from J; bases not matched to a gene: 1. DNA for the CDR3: TGCAGTGCTAGAAGCGGGGGGGCCACCGGGGAGCTGTTTTTT. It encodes CSARSGGATGELFF.

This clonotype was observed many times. CDR3 region: CASSQRAPSTGELFF. CDR3 coding DNA: TGTGCCAGCAGCCAGCGGGCCCCATCAACCGGGGAGCTGTTTTTT. The chain has TRBV6-5 and TRBJ2-2; D is perhaps TRBD2 (6 bases). This CDR3 region has 15 residues. Trimming removed 6 bases from V and 5 bases from J, with 16 bases in between. Germline loops: CDR1 MNHEY, CDR2 SVGAGI.

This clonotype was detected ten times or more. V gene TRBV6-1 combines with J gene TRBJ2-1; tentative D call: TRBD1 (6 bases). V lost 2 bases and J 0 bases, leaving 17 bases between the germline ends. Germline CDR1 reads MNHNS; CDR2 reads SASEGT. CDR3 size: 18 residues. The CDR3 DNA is TGTGCCAGCAGTGAATGGTCGACAGGTGAGAGCTCCTACAATGAGCAGTTCTTC. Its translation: CASSEWSTGESSYNEQFF.

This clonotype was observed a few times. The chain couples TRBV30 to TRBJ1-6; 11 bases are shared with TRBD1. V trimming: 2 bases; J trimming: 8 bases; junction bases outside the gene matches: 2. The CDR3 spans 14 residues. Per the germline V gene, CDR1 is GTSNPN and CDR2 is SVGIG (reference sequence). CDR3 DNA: TGTGCCTGGAGTCGGGACAGGGGGGATTCACCCCTCCACTTT. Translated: CAWSRDRGDSPLHF.

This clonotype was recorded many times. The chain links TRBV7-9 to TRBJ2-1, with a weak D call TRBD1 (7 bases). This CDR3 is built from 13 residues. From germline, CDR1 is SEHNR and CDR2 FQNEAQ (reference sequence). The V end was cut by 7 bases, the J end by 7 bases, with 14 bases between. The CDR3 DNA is TGTGCCAGCATCCCAGGGGGGAGGAATGAGCAGTTCTTC. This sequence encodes CASIPGGRNEQFF.

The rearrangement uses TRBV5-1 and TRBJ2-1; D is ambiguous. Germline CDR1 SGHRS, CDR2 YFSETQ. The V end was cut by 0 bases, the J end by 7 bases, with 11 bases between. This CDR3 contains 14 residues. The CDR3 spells CASSLASVRNEQFF. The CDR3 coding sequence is TGCGCCAGCAGCTTGGCGTCAGTTCGAAATGAGCAGTTCTTC.

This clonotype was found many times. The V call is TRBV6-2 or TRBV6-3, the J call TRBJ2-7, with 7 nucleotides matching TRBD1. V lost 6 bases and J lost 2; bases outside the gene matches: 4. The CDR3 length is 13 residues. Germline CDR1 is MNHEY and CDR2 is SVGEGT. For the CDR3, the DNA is TGTGCCAGCAGACCGACAGGGCCCTACGAGCAGTACGTC. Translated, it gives CASRPTGPYEQYV.

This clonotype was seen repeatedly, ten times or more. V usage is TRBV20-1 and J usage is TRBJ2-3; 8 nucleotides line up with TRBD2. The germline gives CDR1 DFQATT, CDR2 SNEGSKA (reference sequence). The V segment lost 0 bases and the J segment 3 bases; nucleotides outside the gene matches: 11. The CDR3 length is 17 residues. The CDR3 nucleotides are TGCAGTGCTAGAGATTGGGGCGGAAGCGGGGGAACAGATACGCAGTATTTT. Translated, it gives CSARDWGGSGGTDTQYF.

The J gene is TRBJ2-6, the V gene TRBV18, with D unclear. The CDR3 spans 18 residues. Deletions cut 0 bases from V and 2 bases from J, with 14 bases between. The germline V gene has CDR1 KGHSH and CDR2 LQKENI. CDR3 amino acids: CASSPPTAGLPGANVLTF. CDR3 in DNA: TGTGCCAGCTCACCACCGACCGCCGGGTTGCCTGGGGCCAACGTCCTGACTTTC.

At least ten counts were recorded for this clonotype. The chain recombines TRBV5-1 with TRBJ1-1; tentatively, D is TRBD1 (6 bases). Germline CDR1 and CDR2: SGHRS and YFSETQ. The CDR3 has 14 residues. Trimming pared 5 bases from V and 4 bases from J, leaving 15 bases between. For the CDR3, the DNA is TGCGCCAGCAGGAGTCGGGGGGCGAGCACTGAAGCTTTCTTT. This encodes CASRSRGASTEAFF.

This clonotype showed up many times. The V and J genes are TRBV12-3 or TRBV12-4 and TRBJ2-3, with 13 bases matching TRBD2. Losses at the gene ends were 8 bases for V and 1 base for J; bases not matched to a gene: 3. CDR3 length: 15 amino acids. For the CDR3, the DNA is TGTGCCAGCCGTACTAGCGGGGGGGGCACAGATACGCAGTATTTT. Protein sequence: CASRTSGGGTDTQYF.

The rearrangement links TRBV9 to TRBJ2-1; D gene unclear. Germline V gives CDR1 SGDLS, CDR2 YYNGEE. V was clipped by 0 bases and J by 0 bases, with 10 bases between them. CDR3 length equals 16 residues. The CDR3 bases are TGTGCCAGCAGCGTAGTGGGCAGTGGCTCCTACAATGAGCAGTTCTTC. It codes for CASSVVGSGSYNEQFF.

CDR3 bases: TGCGCCAGCAGTGCTGACGGACCCAGCACAGATACGCAGTATTTT. Residues: CASSADGPSTDTQYF. The chain combines TRBV5-1 with TRBJ2-3; D remains unclear. Trimming cost V 5 bases and J 0 bases, with 13 bases left between them. The CDR3 spans 15 residues. CDR1 and CDR2 from the germline V gene are SGHRS and YFSETQ.

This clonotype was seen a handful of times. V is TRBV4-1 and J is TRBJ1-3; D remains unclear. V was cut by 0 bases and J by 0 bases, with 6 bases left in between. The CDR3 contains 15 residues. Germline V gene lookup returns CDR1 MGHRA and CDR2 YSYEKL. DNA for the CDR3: TGCGCCAGCAGCCAAGACTCATTCTCTGGAAACACCATATATTTT. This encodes CASSQDSFSGNTIYF.

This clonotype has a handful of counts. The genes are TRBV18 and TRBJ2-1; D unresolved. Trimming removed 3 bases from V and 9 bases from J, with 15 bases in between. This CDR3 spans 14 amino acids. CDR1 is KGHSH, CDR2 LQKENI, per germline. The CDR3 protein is CASSPPTSRSEQFF. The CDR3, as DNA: TGTGCCAGCTCACCCCCCACTTCACGATCTGAGCAGTTCTTC.

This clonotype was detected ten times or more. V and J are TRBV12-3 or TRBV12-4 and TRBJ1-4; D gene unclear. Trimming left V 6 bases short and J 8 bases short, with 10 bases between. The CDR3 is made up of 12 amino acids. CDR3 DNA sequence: TGTGCCAGCAGCCAAGGGCAGGAAAAACTGTTTTTT. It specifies CASSQGQEKLFF.

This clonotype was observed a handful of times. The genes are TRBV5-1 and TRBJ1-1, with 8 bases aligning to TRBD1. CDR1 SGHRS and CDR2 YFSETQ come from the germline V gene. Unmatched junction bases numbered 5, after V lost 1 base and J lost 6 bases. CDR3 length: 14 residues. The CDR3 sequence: CASSLQGASAEAFF. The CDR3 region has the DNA TGCGCCAGCAGCTTGCAGGGGGCATCGGCTGAAGCTTTCTTT. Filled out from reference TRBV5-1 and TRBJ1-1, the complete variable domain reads KAGVTQTPRYLIKTRGQQVTLSCSPISGHRSVSWYQQTPGQGLQFLFEYFSETQRNKGNFPGRFSGRQFSNSRSEMNVSTLELGDSALYLCASSLQGASAEAFFGQGTRLTVV.

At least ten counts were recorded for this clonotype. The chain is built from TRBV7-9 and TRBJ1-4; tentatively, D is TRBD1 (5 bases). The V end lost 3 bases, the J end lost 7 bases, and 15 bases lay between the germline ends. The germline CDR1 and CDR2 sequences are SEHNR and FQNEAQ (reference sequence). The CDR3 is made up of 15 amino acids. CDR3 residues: CASSLSTVAGEKLFF. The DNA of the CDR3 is TGTGCCAGCAGCTTGTCGACAGTCGCGGGTGAAAAACTGTTTTTT.

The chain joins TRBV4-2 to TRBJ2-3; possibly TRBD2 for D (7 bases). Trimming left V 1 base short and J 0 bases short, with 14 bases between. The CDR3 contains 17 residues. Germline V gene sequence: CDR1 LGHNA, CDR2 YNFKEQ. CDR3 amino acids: CASSQVSGGLSTDTQYF. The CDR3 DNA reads TGTGCCAGCAGCCAAGTGTCGGGGGGCCTCAGCACAGATACGCAGTATTTT.

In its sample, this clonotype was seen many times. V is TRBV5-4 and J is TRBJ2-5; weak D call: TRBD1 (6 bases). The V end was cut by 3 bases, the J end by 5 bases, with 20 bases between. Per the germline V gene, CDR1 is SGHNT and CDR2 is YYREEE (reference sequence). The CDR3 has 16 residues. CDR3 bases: TGTGCCAGCAGCTCATCCGGGACACCGAAGGGGGAGACCCAGTACTTC. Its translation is CASSSSGTPKGETQYF.

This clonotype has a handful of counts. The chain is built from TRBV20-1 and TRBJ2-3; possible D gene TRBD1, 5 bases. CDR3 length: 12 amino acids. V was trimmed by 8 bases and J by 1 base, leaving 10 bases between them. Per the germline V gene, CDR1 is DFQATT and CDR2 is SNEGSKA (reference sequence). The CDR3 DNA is TGCAGTCTAAAAGGGGGCACAGATACGCAGTATTTT. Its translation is CSLKGGTDTQYF.

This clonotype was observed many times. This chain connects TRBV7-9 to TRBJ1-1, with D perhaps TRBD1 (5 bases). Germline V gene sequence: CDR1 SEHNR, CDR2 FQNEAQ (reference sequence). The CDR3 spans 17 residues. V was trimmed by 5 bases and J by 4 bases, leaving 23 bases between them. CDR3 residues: CASSHPRDSWRSTEAFF. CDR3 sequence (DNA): TGTGCCAGCAGCCACCCCAGGGACTCGTGGAGGAGCACTGAAGCTTTCTTT.